The 29 T cell receptor beta chains below come from one sample, sequenced in a study of CD8+CD57+ T cells in acquired aplastic anemia. Profiling of TCR beta VDJ combinations and CDR3 sequences used genomic DNA as template. TCRdb re-called the reads through MiXCR, storing one row per CDR3 protein. The sample yields around 250,000 distinct CDR3 sequences, about 56% seen once. Sequenced: sorted CD4+, CD8+, or CD8+CD57+ T cells (not recorded which) from PBMCs. The origin of the receptors is a human donor with severe aplastic anemia or a healthy control (not recorded which).

This clonotype came up many times. The gene calls are TRBV19 and TRBJ2-1; perhaps TRBD1 as D (6 bases). From germline, CDR1 is LNHDA and CDR2 SQIVND (reference sequence). V was shortened by 5 bases and J by 6 bases, with 17 bases between the two germline ends. The length of the CDR3 is 15 residues. In nucleotides, the CDR3 is TGTGCCAGTAGTCTTTGGCAGGGGACGAGCAATGAGCAGTTCTTC. It is translated as CASSLWQGTSNEQFF.

Regarding this clonotype: Since the CDR3 does not end with the conserved phenylalanine or tryptophan, this likely comes from a read error. The rearrangement links TRBV20-1 to TRBJ2-2, with D hard to call. This CDR3 is 14 amino acids long. Germline V CDR1 and CDR2: DFQATT, SNEGSKA (reference sequence). DNA of the CDR3: TGCGGTGCTAGAGAGAGACTGAACACCGGGGAGCTGTTTTCT. Its translation is CGARERLNTGELFS.

This chain uses TRBV7-9 with TRBJ1-2; no clear D. With 0 bases removed from V and 3 bases from J, the gap between germline ends came to 11 bases. CDR1 is SEHNR and CDR2 is FQNEAQ in the germline V gene (reference sequence). This CDR3 has 15 amino acids. As DNA, the CDR3 is TGTGCCAGCAGCTTAGCGACTCCAGTGTACTATGGCTACACCTTC. Its protein is CASSLATPVYYGYTF.

The chain employs TRBV5-1 and TRBJ2-7; TRBD1 matches at 11 bases. V lost 4 bases and J lost 5; bases outside the gene matches: 5. Per germline, CDR1 SGHRS and CDR2 YFSETQ. This CDR3 has 14 amino acids. The CDR3 DNA sequence: TGCGCCAGCAGCATACGGACAGGGGGCGACGAGCAGTACTTC. Translating gives CASSIRTGGDEQYF.

In this sample, this clonotype turned up a few times. This chain links TRBV7-9 with TRBJ2-7; unclear D gene. CDR3 size: 12 residues. Trimming took 5 bases from V and 6 from J, leaving 11 bases between them. CDR1 and CDR2 from the germline V gene are SEHNR and FQNEAQ (reference sequence). CDR3 in DNA: TGTGCCAGCAGCCTATTCTCTGGCGAGCAGTACTTC. Protein sequence: CASSLFSGEQYF. The full variable domain, with the rest looked up from reference TRBV7-9 and TRBJ2-7, is DTGVSQNPRHKITKRGQNVTFRCDPISEHNRLYWYRQTLGQGPEFLTYFQNEAQLEKSRLLSDRFSAERPKGSFSTLEIQRTEQGDSAMYLCASSLFSGEQYFGPGTRLTVT.

The chain links TRBV5-4 to TRBJ2-3, with 9 positions matching TRBD2. This CDR3 comprises 17 residues. V gave up 4 bases and J gave up 6 bases; unmatched junction bases: 15. The germline CDR1 and CDR2 sequences are SGHNT and YYREEE (reference sequence). CDR3 amino acids: CASSRSSSGGPYDTQYF. As DNA, the CDR3 is TGTGCCAGCAGCCGATCGAGTAGCGGGGGACCTTACGATACGCAGTATTTT.

This clonotype was seen only a few times. CDR3 in amino acids: CASSSLGEKLFF. In nucleotides, the CDR3 is TGTGCCAGCAGCTCCCTAGGGGAAAAACTGTTTTTT. The chain is built from TRBV7-8 and TRBJ1-4; D is ambiguous. V lost 4 bases to trimming and J lost 8 bases, with 8 bases between them. The CDR3 runs to 12 residues. Germline CDR1 SGHVS, CDR2 FQNEAQ.

The chain employs TRBV20-1 and TRBJ2-2; tentatively, D is TRBD1 or TRBD2 (5 bases each). This CDR3 has 14 amino acids. Germline V gives CDR1 DFQATT, CDR2 SNEGSKA (reference sequence). Trimming pared 4 bases from V and 4 bases from J, leaving 13 bases between. The CDR3 protein is CSAKGTGTTGELFF. In nucleotides, the CDR3 is TGCAGTGCTAAAGGGACGGGGACCACCGGGGAGCTGTTTTTT.

Comment on this clonotype: No conserved phenylalanine or tryptophan ends this CDR3, so it is likely a read error. This chain joins TRBV2 and TRBJ2-7; TRBD1 agrees at 7 bases. The germline V gene encodes CDR1 SNHLY and CDR2 FYNNEI. The CDR3 runs to 14 residues. V trimming: 6 bases; J trimming: 0 bases; junction bases outside the gene matches: 5. CDR3 amino acids: CASRGQVVSYEQYL. CDR3 nucleotides: TGTGCCAGCAGAGGACAGGTGGTCTCCTACGAGCAGTACCTC.

The chain links TRBV15 to TRBJ1-5, with TRBD1 as a possible D gene (5 bases). Trimming stripped 3 bases from V and 6 bases from J, with 15 bases between. The germline V gene has CDR1 LNHNV and CDR2 YYDKDF (reference sequence). CDR3 size: 15 residues. CDR3 nucleotide sequence: TGTGCCACCAGCAGCCCCTCGGGGAGGGGTCAGCCCCAGCATTTT. Translation gives CATSSPSGRGQPQHF.

This clonotype appeared a few times. This chain joins TRBV20-1 and TRBJ1-1; D call uncertain. With 6 bases removed from V and 5 bases from J, the gap between germline ends came to 16 bases. The CDR3 contains 13 residues. Per germline, CDR1 DFQATT and CDR2 SNEGSKA (reference sequence). The CDR3 DNA reads as TGCAGTGCCAGCTATCCAATCGAGACTGAAGCTTTCTTT. Amino acid sequence: CSASYPIETEAFF.

V usage is TRBV20-1 and J usage is TRBJ1-6, with TRBD1 identical over 9 bases. The ends lost 0 bases at V and 6 bases at J; junction bases unmatched: 9. CDR3 length: 17 amino acids. Germline V gives CDR1 DFQATT, CDR2 SNEGSKA (reference sequence). The CDR3 region has the DNA TGCAGTGCTAGAGATTACGGAACAGGGGGCTCTAATTCACCCCTCCACTTT. Translating it yields CSARDYGTGGSNSPLHF.

This clonotype was recorded many times. The V call is TRBV20-1, the J call TRBJ2-7, with a weak D call TRBD1 (6 bases). The CDR3 loop spans 15 amino acids. Germline V lookup: CDR1 DFQATT, CDR2 SNEGSKA (reference sequence). Trimming took 0 bases from V and 0 from J, leaving 12 bases between them. The CDR3 DNA reads TGCAGTGCTAGAGAGGGGGACACTCGCTCCTACGAGCAGTACTTC. It encodes CSAREGDTRSYEQYF.

V is TRBV29-1 and J is TRBJ1-2, with 8 bases aligning to TRBD1. J lost 6 bases, V lost 7 bases, and 10 bases had no gene match. The CDR3 is made up of 13 amino acids. Germline loops: CDR1 SQVTM, CDR2 ANQGSEA. CDR3 in DNA: TGCAGCGCGCTACGGACAGGGACTCATGGCTACACCTTC. Encoded protein: CSALRTGTHGYTF.

This clonotype has a count of ten or more. The rearrangement uses TRBV2 and TRBJ2-5; a weak D match, TRBD2 (5 bases). With 1 base removed from V and 5 bases from J, the gap between germline ends came to 8 bases. CDR1 is SNHLY, CDR2 FYNNEI, per germline. CDR3 length equals 13 residues. The CDR3: CASSEGTSETQYF. The CDR3 nucleotides are TGTGCCAGCAGTGAAGGGACTTCCGAGACCCAGTACTTC.

This clonotype was seen only a few times. V usage is TRBV7-9 and J usage is TRBJ1-6; D is perhaps TRBD1 (5 bases). Trimming left V 1 base short and J 0 bases short, with 7 bases between. CDR3 length: 16 amino acids. Germline CDR1 and CDR2: SEHNR and FQNEAQ (reference sequence). CDR3 nucleotide sequence: TGTGCCAGCAGCTTAGGGGGGGGCTCCTATAATTCACCCCTCCACTTT. This gives the protein CASSLGGGSYNSPLHF.

The V gene is TRBV15, the J gene TRBJ1-4, with 7 bases fitting TRBD1. The CDR3 loop spans 14 amino acids. Germline V gene lookup returns CDR1 LNHNV and CDR2 YYDKDF (reference sequence). The junction had 5 bases not matched to a gene; V was cut back by 3 bases and J by 7 bases. This chain's CDR3 is CATSRGQLAEKLFF. DNA for the CDR3: TGTGCCACCAGCAGGGGACAGCTTGCTGAAAAACTGTTTTTT.

This chain links TRBV10-2 with TRBJ1-2, with TRBD1 matching 7 bases. CDR3 length: 13 amino acids. V was pared by 5 bases and J by 6 bases, with 6 bases of the junction left unmatched. The germline V gene has CDR1 WSHSY and CDR2 SAAADI. CDR3 DNA: TGCGCCAGCAGTTACGACAGGGCCGATGGCTACACCTTC. This sequence encodes CASSYDRADGYTF.

The DNA for the CDR3 is TGCAGTGCTAGAATTGGGACAGGCGGAAACACCATATATTTT. It encodes CSARIGTGGNTIYF. The chain combines TRBV20-1 with TRBJ1-3; TRBD1 matches at 8 bases. J was trimmed by 4 bases and V by 2 bases; bases with no gene match: 4. The germline CDR1 and CDR2 sequences are DFQATT and SNEGSKA (reference sequence). The CDR3 contains 14 residues.

This clonotype has a single count. This chain uses TRBV7-9 with TRBJ2-1; D gene uncertain. This CDR3 region has 17 residues. The germline V and J ends were trimmed by 2 bases and 3 bases, with 17 bases remaining between them. Germline V gives CDR1 SEHNR, CDR2 FQNEAQ (reference sequence). The CDR3 DNA sequence: TGTGCCAGCAGCTTAAAGAGCCCGAATTATCTCTACAATGAGCAGTTCTTC. Translating gives CASSLKSPNYLYNEQFF.

The CDR3 coding sequence is TGTGCCAGCAGCTTAGCGGAGTCTACCTACGAGCAGTACTTC. Its protein is CASSLAESTYEQYF. The rearrangement uses TRBV7-8 and TRBJ2-7, with D unclear. The V and J ends lost 0 bases and 2 bases respectively, with 8 bases between them. The CDR3 is 14 residues long. The V gene's germline CDR1 is SGHVS and CDR2 FQNEAQ. The variable domain in full, completed from reference TRBV7-8 and TRBJ2-7, reads GAGVSQSPRYKVAKRGQDVALRCDPISGHVSLFWYQQALGQGPEFLTYFQNEAQLDKSGLPSDRFFAERPEGSVSTLKIQRTQQEDSAVYLCASSLAESTYEQYFGPGTRLTVT.

The V call is TRBV7-6, the J call TRBJ2-5; possibly TRBD2 for D (5 bases). Per germline, CDR1 SGHVS and CDR2 FNYEAQ. This CDR3 region has 14 residues. With 1 base removed from V and 2 bases from J, the gap between germline ends came to 8 bases. CDR3 sequence reads: CASSLGRAQETQYF. DNA of the CDR3: TGTGCCAGCAGCTTAGGGCGGGCTCAAGAGACCCAGTACTTC.

There are many counts of this clonotype. The chain links TRBV7-3 to TRBJ2-3; D not resolved. The CDR3 runs to 15 residues. V lost 6 bases to trimming and J lost 0 bases, with 13 bases between them. Germline lookup yields CDR1 SGHTA and CDR2 FQGTGA. The chain's CDR3 is CASSPYGASTDTQYF. The CDR3 DNA follows: TGTGCCAGCAGTCCTTATGGAGCTAGCACAGATACGCAGTATTTT. The entire variable domain, with the rest obtained from reference TRBV7-3 and TRBJ2-3, is as follows: GAGVSQTPSNKVTEKGKYVELRCDPISGHTALYWYRQSLGQGPEFLIYFQGTGAADDSGLPNDRFFAVRPEGSVSTLKIQRTERGDSAVYLCASSPYGASTDTQYFGPGTRLTVL.

This chain's CDR3 is CASSPPTGFETQYF. The CDR3 coding sequence is TGTGCCAGCAGCCCTCCGACAGGGTTCGAGACCCAGTACTTC. This chain uses TRBV11-2 with TRBJ2-5; 7 nucleotides match TRBD1. The CDR3 loop spans 14 amino acids. The junction had 8 bases not matched to a gene; V was cut back by 5 bases and J by 5 bases. The germline CDR1 and CDR2 sequences are SGHAT and FQNNGV.

The gene calls are TRBV7-9 and TRBJ2-6; 10 nucleotides align to TRBD1. This CDR3 has 20 amino acids. CDR1 SEHNR and CDR2 FQNEAQ come from the germline V gene (reference sequence). Losses at the gene ends were 3 bases for V and 0 bases for J; bases not matched to a gene: 11. The CDR3 nucleotides are TGTGCCAGCAGCTTCGTTTCCGGGACAGGGGATTTCTCTGGGGCCAACGTCCTGACTTTC. It codes for CASSFVSGTGDFSGANVLTF.

The chain recombines TRBV5-5 with TRBJ1-2, with 9 nucleotides matching TRBD1. CDR3 length equals 15 residues. The germline V gene encodes CDR1 SGHKS and CDR2 YYEKEE (reference sequence). Trimming at V came to 6 bases and at J to 4 bases, leaving 10 bases not matched to a gene. DNA of the CDR3: TGTGCCAGCATCGCGGGGACAGGGACCATCTATGGCTACACCTTC. Translated: CASIAGTGTIYGYTF.

A few counts support this clonotype. The rearrangement joins TRBV12-3 or TRBV12-4 to TRBJ2-7; a possible D gene is TRBD2 (5 bases). CDR3 length: 13 residues. The V end lost 2 bases, the J end lost 0 bases, and 5 bases lay between the germline ends. The CDR3 DNA follows: TGTGCCAGCAGTTTACGGGACTCCTACGAGCAGTACTTC. It yields the protein CASSLRDSYEQYF.

V is TRBV10-3 and J is TRBJ2-7, with 8 bases identical to TRBD2. In germline, CDR1 is ENHRY, CDR2 SYGVKD. V shed 3 bases and J 5 bases; nucleotides not matched to a gene: 12. The CDR3 covers 16 residues. The CDR3 DNA follows: TGTGCCATCAGTGATCTTTTAACGGGAGGGCCCAACGAGCAGTACTTC. Protein: CAISDLLTGGPNEQYF.

V gene TRBV25-1 combines with J gene TRBJ1-6; possibly TRBD1 for D (5 bases). Germline assignment: CDR1 MGHDK and CDR2 SYGVNS. The CDR3 has 15 amino acids. Trimming removed 10 bases at V and 1 base at J, with 14 bases between. In DNA, the CDR3 is TGTGCCACCGCGGGACGGGGATCCTATAATTCACCCCTCCACTTT. Protein: CATAGRGSYNSPLHF.